This T cell receptor (beta chain) appears in the sequencing data of a study of blood T cells in healthy people across ages. General study points: What prevented conclusive comparison of naive and antigen-experienced cells was that PBMCs were unsorted. In the absence of known donor CMV status, changes in expanded clonotypes were possibly confounded.

With regard to this clonotype: Its antigen is not known.

Drawing of peripheral blood yielded about 9.7 milliliters from each donor. The authors ran a second PCR of roughly 6 to 12 cycles using a sample-barcoded 5' primer and a J-beta primer mix. TCRdb recomputed calls from the 5' RACE reads with MiXCR, one row per CDR3 protein. The sample shows 1.8 million or so distinct CDR3 sequences, roughly 43% of them seen only once. Germline V gene data show CDR1 as SGDLS and CDR2 as YYNGEE. The CDR3 totals 14 residues. J lost 9 bases, V lost 3 bases, and 11 bases had no gene match. The sample comprised blood. The rearrangement joins TRBV9 to TRBJ1-2, with 7 bases fitting TRBD1. The sequence was collected from a human donor in good health. CDR3 DNA sequence: TGTGCCAGCAGCGCCTACAGGGGCGGCGGTAGCTACACCTTC. Translating gives CASSAYRGGGSYTF.